The 30 T cell receptor beta chains presented below share a single source sample, sequenced in a study of tumor and adjacent non-tumor tissue in lung cancer. TCRbeta libraries were built with three rounds of nested PCR, modified from ARM-PCR. TCRdb analysed the multiplex PCR reads with MiXCR anew, one entry per CDR3 protein. This table has over 100,000 distinct CDR3 sequences, 60% to 65% appearing once. No cell sorting was done before RNA was extracted from the tissue. The normal lung tissue was taken more than 3 cm from the tumor edge. Sequencing used distant non-tumor lung tissue. The receptors were sampled from a man aged 60 to 75 with non-small cell lung cancer.

Details on this clonotype: No conserved phenylalanine or tryptophan is present at the end of the CDR3, so a read error is the likely explanation. The rearrangement joins TRBV4-1 to TRBJ1-5; tentative D call: TRBD1 (5 bases). Germline V gene data show CDR1 as MGHRA and CDR2 as YSYEKL. This CDR3 is built from 14 residues. The V and J ends lost 1 base and 6 bases respectively, with 10 bases between them. In nucleotides, the CDR3 is TGCGCCAGCAGCCAAGGACAGTGGGTTCAGCCCCAGCATTTA. Translation gives CASSQGQWVQPQHL.

Worth noting for this clonotype: A single base separates this from a much larger clone, so it may be a read error. The CDR3 nucleotides read TGTGCCAGCAGTCCCCCCGGGGGGAGGTACACAGATACGCAGTATTTT. Translation: CASSPPGGRYTDTQYF. The chain employs TRBV28 and TRBJ2-3; TRBD2 matches at 7 bases. From germline, CDR1 is MDHEN and CDR2 SYDVKM. The V and J ends lost 5 bases and 2 bases, in that order; junction bases with no gene match: 10. The CDR3 is made up of 16 amino acids.

This clonotype showed up many times. This chain joins TRBV12-3 or TRBV12-4 and TRBJ2-2, with D possibly being TRBD1 or TRBD2 (6 bases each). V dropped 3 bases and J dropped 5 bases, with 13 bases sitting between them. The CDR3 covers 15 residues. The CDR3 sequence is CASSFFRGGTGELFF. The CDR3 DNA reads as TGTGCCAGCAGTTTCTTCAGGGGAGGAACCGGGGAGCTGTTTTTT.

To note about this clonotype: This could be a read error, since a much larger clone is one nucleotide away. The V gene is TRBV7-8, the J gene TRBJ1-5; D not certain. CDR3 size: 14 residues. Looked up from germline, CDR1 is SGHVS and CDR2 is FQNEAQ. Trimming took off 5 bases at V and 5 bases at J, with 13 bases between the two ends. The DNA of the CDR3 is TGTGCCAGCAGCGCAAACATCCTCGATCAGCCCCAGCATTTT. This gives the protein CASSANILDQPQHF.

Comment on this clonotype: Because it lacks the conserved phenylalanine or tryptophan at the end, this CDR3 is likely a read error. It is unclear where the CDR3 begins or ends on the DNA, so no DNA is shown, and the CDR3 is as TCRdb lists it. This sequence joins TRBV29-1 and TRBJ2-2; the table's D call, TRBD1, has no DNA check behind it. Germline CDR1 reads SQVTM; CDR2 reads ANQGSEA. The CDR3 length is 18 residues, termini included. The CDR3 here is CSVEVGGQDFANTGELFY.

This clonotype appeared many times. V is TRBV4-2 and J is TRBJ2-1; 14 positions agree with TRBD2. J was trimmed by 9 bases and V by 0 bases; bases with no gene match: 7. Germline V gene sequence: CDR1 LGHNA, CDR2 YNFKEQ. CDR3 length: 17 residues. The chain's CDR3 is CASSQDLGTSGRREQFF. CDR3 sequence (DNA): TGTGCCAGCAGCCAAGATCTGGGGACTAGCGGGAGACGTGAGCAGTTCTTC.

This chain connects TRBV6-5 to TRBJ1-5, with D hard to call. The CDR3 extends over 14 amino acids. The V gene lost 10 bases and the J gene lost 1 base, with 14 bases spanning the gap. Germline V CDR1 and CDR2: MNHEY, SVGAGI. Written as DNA, the CDR3 is TGTGCCAACAGACCTACGATGAGCAATCAGCCCCAGCATTTT. This translates into CANRPTMSNQPQHF.

Regarding this clonotype: A junction end diverges from the germline sequence, so it may reflect a read error. V is TRBV6-1 and J is TRBJ2-7; D is unresolved. Germline lookup yields CDR1 MNHNS and CDR2 SASEGT. CDR3 length: 16 residues. The CDR3 spells CASRENVRIRSYVQYF. Here the CDR3 DNA reads TGTGCCAGCAGAGAGAATGTCCGGATCAGAAGCTACGTGCAGTACTTC.

Regarding this clonotype: A much larger clone lies a single base off, so this may be a read error. The J gene is TRBJ2-3, the V gene TRBV11-2, with TRBD1 matching 9 bases. The CDR3 is 17 residues long. Germline V gene lookup returns CDR1 SGHAT and CDR2 FQNNGV. CDR3 sequence: CTSSLGRGQGLTDTQYF. The CDR3 bases are TGTACCAGCAGCTTAGGCCGGGGACAGGGCCTCACAGATACGCAGTATTTT.

V is TRBV23-1 and J is TRBJ2-1, with D possibly matching TRBD2 (6 bases). TRBV23-1 is labeled an ORF, and its function is uncertain. Between the trimmed V and J ends, which lost 5 bases and 2 bases, there was a span of 16 bases. The CDR3 contains 16 residues. The CDR3 is CASSGDLADAYNEQFF. In DNA, the CDR3 is TGCGCCAGCAGTGGCGACTTAGCGGACGCCTACAATGAGCAGTTCTTC.

As to this clonotype: This may be a read error: a much more frequent sequence differs by one nucleotide. CDR3 in amino acids: CANSLAKTGTVVNEKLFF. The CDR3 DNA sequence: TGTGCCAACAGCTTAGCAAAAACCGGGACGGTGGTAAATGAAAAACTGTTTTTT. The chain uses TRBV7-9 and TRBJ1-4, with D perhaps matching TRBD1 (5 bases). Germline-derived CDR1 and CDR2 are SEHNR and FQNEAQ (reference sequence). The CDR3 spans 18 residues.

This clonotype occurred once. The CDR3, as DNA: TGTGCCAGCAGAGACAGTGTCGCCAAGGAAGGTGGTTACACCTTC. Amino acids: CASRDSVAKEGGYTF. This rearrangement joins TRBV6-1 to TRBJ1-2; TRBD1 might be the D (5 bases). Germline CDR1 MNHNS, CDR2 SASEGT. CDR3 size: 15 residues. V lost 6 bases, J lost 11 bases, and 25 bases lay in between.

The sample holds many counts of this clonotype. The chain combines TRBV5-4 with TRBJ2-3; 11 bases line up with TRBD1. This CDR3 comprises 16 residues. Trimming took 2 bases from V and 1 from J; bases not matched to a gene: 3. CDR1 and CDR2 from the germline V gene are SGHNT and YYREEE (reference sequence). The CDR3 reads CASSLGQGAGTDTQYF. The CDR3 DNA sequence: TGTGCCAGCAGCTTAGGACAGGGGGCGGGCACAGATACGCAGTATTTT. The full variable domain, its missing parts supplied by reference TRBV5-4 and TRBJ2-3, is ETGVTQSPTHLIKTRGQQVTLRCSSQSGHNTVSWYQQALGQGPQFIFQYYREEENGRGNFPPRFSGLQFPNYSSELNVNALELDDSALYLCASSLGQGAGTDTQYFGPGTRLTVL.

As for this clonotype: An end of the junction differs from the germline gene, which may be a read error. The rearrangement links TRBV11-2 to TRBJ2-5; 7 bases line up with TRBD2. CDR1 SGHAT and CDR2 FQNNGV come from the germline V gene. There are 16 residues in the CDR3. CDR3 sequence (DNA): TGCACCAGCAGCCCCCGTACTAGCGAGGTGGGGGAGACTCAGTACTTC. Protein product: CTSSPRTSEVGETQYF.

Turning to this clonotype: Being one base from a much bigger clone, this may be a read error. The chain employs TRBV14 and TRBJ1-2; D is unclear. This CDR3 is 14 amino acids long. Germline V lookup: CDR1 SGHDN, CDR2 FVKESK. The V end lost 1 base, the J end lost 9 bases, and 15 bases lay between the germline ends. CDR3 region: CASSQVSVGRCYTF. The CDR3 region has the DNA TGTGCCAGCAGCCAAGTGTCGGTTGGTCGCTGCTACACCTTC.

Remarks on this clonotype: A read error may account for a junction end that differs from germline. The V gene is TRBV6-5, the J gene TRBJ2-2; D perhaps matches TRBD2 (5 bases). This CDR3 is 15 amino acids long. Germline CDR1 reads MNHEY; CDR2 reads SVGAGI. CDR3 in amino acids: CASSFGYLNTGELFF. Written as DNA, the CDR3 is TGTGCCAGCAGTTTCGGGTATCTGAACACCGGGGAGTTGTTTTTT.

This clonotype occurred many times. The V call is TRBV20-1, the J call TRBJ2-3, with D hard to call. Germline loops: CDR1 DFQATT, CDR2 SNEGSKA (reference sequence). V gave up 1 base and J gave up 1 base, with 12 bases separating them. The CDR3 consists of 15 residues. The CDR3 protein is CSARGPYQGTDTQYF. The CDR3 nucleotides are TGCAGTGCTAGAGGACCGTATCAGGGCACAGATACGCAGTATTTT.

In the case of this clonotype: A much bigger clone sits one base away, suggesting this may be a read error. This chain connects TRBV28 to TRBJ2-7; D possibly corresponds to TRBD1 (5 bases). CDR3 length: 11 residues. From germline, CDR1 is MDHEN and CDR2 SYDVKM. The CDR3 sequence is CASRLGHEQHF. The CDR3 region has the DNA TGTGCCAGCAGACTCGGACACGAGCAGCACTTC.

As regards this clonotype: An end of the junction does not agree with germline; a read error may underlie this. This chain links TRBV6-5 with TRBJ1-2; 10 bases fit TRBD1. Germline values: CDR1 MNHEY, CDR2 SVGAGI. The CDR3 consists of 14 residues. CDR3: CVSSYLTGGDGYTF. The CDR3 DNA reads as TGTGTCAGCAGTTACTTGACAGGGGGCGATGGATACACCTTC.

Points on this clonotype: This may arise from a read error, as a much more abundant clone is one base away. V is TRBV13 and J is TRBJ2-7; D is uncertain. Germline V gene sequence: CDR1 PRHDT, CDR2 FYEKMQ (reference sequence). The CDR3 has 14 residues. Here the CDR3 DNA reads TGTGCCATCAGCTTAGCCTCGGCCTCTGGCGAGCAGTACTTC. Amino acids: CAISLASASGEQYF. The whole variable domain, remainder taken from reference TRBV13 and TRBJ2-7, is AAGVIQSPRHLIKEKRETATLKCYPIPRHDTVYWYQQGPGQDPQFLISFYEKMQSDKGSIPDRFSAQQFSDYHSELNMSSLELGDSALYFCAISLASASGEQYFGPGTRLTVT.

Concerning this clonotype itself: It may be a read error: a sequence one base away is much more abundant. This sequence joins TRBV20-1 and TRBJ1-1, with D possibly being TRBD1 (6 bases). V dropped 0 bases and J dropped 2 bases, with 16 bases sitting between them. CDR1 is DFQATT, CDR2 SNEGSKA, per germline (reference sequence). CDR3 size: 16 residues. The CDR3 here is CSARDGGRDGNTEAFF. CDR3 DNA sequence: TGCAGTGCTAGAGATGGGGGCAGGGACGGTAACACTGAAGCTTTCTTT.

Details on this clonotype: One end of the junction does not line up with germline, which may come from a read error. V gene TRBV4-3 combines with J gene TRBJ2-5; D uncertain. The CDR3 has 15 residues. CDR1 is LGHNA, CDR2 YSLEER, per germline. CDR3 loop: CASSAEWARQETQYF. CDR3 nucleotides: TGCGCCAGCAGCGCAGAATGGGCCCGACAAGAGACCCAATACTTC.

To note about this clonotype: Sequence at one end of the junction differs from germline and may be a read error. V and J are TRBV20-1 and TRBJ2-2, with 11 bases aligning to TRBD1. The CDR3 consists of 17 residues. Germline CDR1 and CDR2: DFQATT and SNEGSKA (reference sequence). This chain's CDR3 is CSARSGTGGTNTWELFF. CDR3 bases: TGCAGTGCTAGATCGGGGACAGGGGGGACGAACACCTGGGAGCTGTTTTTT.

About this clonotype: An end of the junction differs from the germline gene, which may be a read error. The rearrangement uses TRBV5-4 and TRBJ2-1; 10 nucleotides match TRBD2. The CDR3 is 16 residues long. Germline CDR1 reads SGHNT; CDR2 reads YYREEE (reference sequence). The CDR3 is CASSSGVLAGSGEQLF. CDR3 sequence (DNA): TGTGCCAGCAGCTCGGGGGTACTAGCGGGATCGGGTGAGCAGCTCTTC.

This clonotype was detected ten times or more. The chain combines TRBV11-2 with TRBJ1-6, with D unclear. Germline-derived CDR1 and CDR2 are SGHAT and FQNNGV. CDR3 length: 14 residues. Trimming took 4 bases from V and 14 from J, leaving 18 bases between them. CDR3 in amino acids: CASSSRSASRTLHF. In nucleotides, the CDR3 is TGTGCCAGCAGCTCCAGATCAGCATCGAGAACCCTCCACTTT. The complete variable domain, with remaining parts taken from reference TRBV11-2 and TRBJ1-6, reads EAGVAQSPRYKIIEKRQSVAFWCNPISGHATLYWYQQILGQGPKLLIQFQNNGVVDDSQLPKDRFSAERLKGVDSTLKIQPAKLEDSAVYLCASSSRSASRTLHFGNGTRLTVT.

As concerns this clonotype: The CDR3 ends on some other residue instead of the conserved phenylalanine or tryptophan, so this is likely a read error. The rearrangement joins TRBV4-2 to TRBJ2-3; 9 nucleotides match TRBD2. Germline trimming cut 4 bases from V and 2 bases from J; bases unmatched to any gene: 4. The CDR3 runs 15 residues. Per the germline V gene, CDR1 is LGHNA and CDR2 is YNFKEQ. CDR3 region: CASSPRLADTDTQYL. The CDR3 bases are TGTGCCAGCAGCCCGAGACTAGCGGACACAGATACGCAGTATCTT.

Note on this clonotype: One end of the junction fails to match germline, which may point to a read error. The J gene is TRBJ2-1, the V gene TRBV20-1; no firm D call. CDR3 length: 13 residues. Germline lookup yields CDR1 DFQATT and CDR2 SNEGSKA (reference sequence). This chain's CDR3 is CSAMYPSYNGQFF. The CDR3 nucleotides read TGCAGTGCTATGTACCCCTCCTACAATGGGCAGTTCTTC.

This clonotype has just one count. J is TRBJ2-1 and V is TRBV4-1, with 9 bases lining up with TRBD2. Germline CDR1 reads MGHRA; CDR2 reads YSYEKL. With V trimmed by 2 bases and J by 4 bases, 12 bases remained unmatched. CDR3 size: 18 residues. The CDR3 region has the DNA TGCGCCAGCAGCCAAAGGAAGGCGAGCGGGGGGACATACAATGAGCAGTTCTTC. Translated: CASSQRKASGGTYNEQFF.

A word on this clonotype: Given a much more abundant clone one base away, this may be a read error. The chain uses TRBV20-1 and TRBJ2-6; no reliable D call. Trimming cost V 4 bases and J 2 bases, with 6 bases left between them. Looked up from germline, CDR1 is DFQATT and CDR2 is SNEGSKA (reference sequence). The CDR3 totals 13 residues. CDR3 loop: CSAISPGANVLTF. The CDR3 nucleotides are TGCAGTGCTATCAGCCCTGGGGCCAACGTCCTGACTTTC.

Comment on this clonotype: Just one base apart from a much larger clone, this may be a read error. V and J are TRBV6-2 or TRBV6-3 and TRBJ2-2, with TRBD1 matching 7 bases. CDR1 is MNHEY, CDR2 SVGEGT, per germline. There are 16 residues in the CDR3. CDR3 coding DNA: TGTGCCAGCACCAAGATCCGGGACAGTTACACCGAGGAGCTGTTTTTT. Translating gives CASTKIRDSYTEELFF.